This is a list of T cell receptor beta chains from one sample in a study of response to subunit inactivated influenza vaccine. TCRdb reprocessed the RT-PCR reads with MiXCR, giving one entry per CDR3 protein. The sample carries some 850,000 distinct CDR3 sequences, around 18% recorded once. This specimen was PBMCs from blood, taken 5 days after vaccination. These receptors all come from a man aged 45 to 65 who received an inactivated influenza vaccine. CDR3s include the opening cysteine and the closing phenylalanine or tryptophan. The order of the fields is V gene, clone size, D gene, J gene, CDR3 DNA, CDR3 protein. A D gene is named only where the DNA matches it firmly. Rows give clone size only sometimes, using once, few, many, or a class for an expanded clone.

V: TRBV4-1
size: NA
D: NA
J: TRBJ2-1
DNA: TGCGCCAGCAGAACAAGGGCGGACAATACCTACAATGAGCAGTTCTTC
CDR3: CASRTRADNTYNEQFF

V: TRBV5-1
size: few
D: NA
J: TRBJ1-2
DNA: TGCGCCAGCAGCTGGGGGGCGGAAAACGGCTACACCTTC
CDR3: CASSWGAENGYTF

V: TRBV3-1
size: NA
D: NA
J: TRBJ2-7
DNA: TGTGCCAGCAGCCAGGGAGTACAGGCGAACATCGAGCAGTACTTC
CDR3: CASSQGVQANIEQYF

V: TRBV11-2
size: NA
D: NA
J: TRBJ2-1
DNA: TGTGCCAGCAGCTTTCCAGGGTACGGCGGTCTTAACACCTACAATGAGCAGTTCTTC
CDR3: CASSFPGYGGLNTYNEQFF

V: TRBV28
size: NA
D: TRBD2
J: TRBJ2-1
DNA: TGTGCCAGCAGTTTACTGCGGGAGAGGGACAATGAGCAGTTCTTC
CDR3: CASSLLRERDNEQFF

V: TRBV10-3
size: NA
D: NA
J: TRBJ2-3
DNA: TGTGCCATCAGCATACGACCAGATACGCAGTATTTT
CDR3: CAISIRPDTQYF

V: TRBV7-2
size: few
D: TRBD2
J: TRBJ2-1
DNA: TGTGCCAGCAGCCAAACCCGACTAGCGGGGGGACATGAGCAGTTCTTC
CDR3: CASSQTRLAGGHEQFF

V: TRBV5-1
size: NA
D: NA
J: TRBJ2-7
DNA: TGCGCCAGCAGCCAGACAGCGTCTTCCTACGAGCAGTACTTC
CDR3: CASSQTASSYEQYF

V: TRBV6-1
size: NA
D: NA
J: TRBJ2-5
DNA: TGTGCCAGCAGCTCTGGGACGGGAAGGCAAGAGACCCAGTACTTC
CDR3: CASSSGTGRQETQYF

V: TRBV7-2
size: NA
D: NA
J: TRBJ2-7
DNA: TGTGCCAGCAGCTTAGCGGATCGGAGAGCGTACGAGCAGTACTTC
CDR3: CASSLADRRAYEQYF

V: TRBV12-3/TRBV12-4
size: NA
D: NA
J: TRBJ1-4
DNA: TGTGCCAGCACGGCTGGACGCGGTGAAAAACTGTTTTTT
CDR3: CASTAGRGEKLFF

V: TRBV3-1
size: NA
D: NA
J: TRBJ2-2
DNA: TGTGCCAGCAGCCAAATTTTAATCGGGGAGCTGTTTTTT
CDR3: CASSQILIGELFF

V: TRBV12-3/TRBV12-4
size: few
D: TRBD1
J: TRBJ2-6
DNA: TGTGCCAGCAGTGACAGGGGCCCCTCTGGGGCCAACGTCCTGACTTTC
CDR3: CASSDRGPSGANVLTF

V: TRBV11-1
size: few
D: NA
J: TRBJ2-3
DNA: TGTGCCAGCAGCCCGGGTGCAGGGCGCACAGATACGCAGTATTTT
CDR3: CASSPGAGRTDTQYF

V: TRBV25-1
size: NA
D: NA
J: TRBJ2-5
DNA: TGTGCCAGCAGTGAAGGTTCCCACGCGGGGACCCAGTACTTC
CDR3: CASSEGSHAGTQYF

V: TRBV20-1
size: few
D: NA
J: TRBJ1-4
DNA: TGCAGTGCTAGAAACGGGAATAATGAAAAACTGTTTTTT
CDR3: CSARNGNNEKLFF

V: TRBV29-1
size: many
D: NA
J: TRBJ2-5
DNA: TGCAGCGTTGAAGGGCTCCGTGGAGAGACCCAGTACTTC
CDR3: CSVEGLRGETQYF

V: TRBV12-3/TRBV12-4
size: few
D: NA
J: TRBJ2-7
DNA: TGTGCCAGCAGTGATGGACAGAGAATCTCCTACGAGCAGTACTTC
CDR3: CASSDGQRISYEQYF

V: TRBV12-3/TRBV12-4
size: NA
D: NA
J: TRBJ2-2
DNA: TGTGCCAGCAGTTTATGGAGGGTAGGAAGCGGGGAGCTGTTTTTT
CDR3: CASSLWRVGSGELFF

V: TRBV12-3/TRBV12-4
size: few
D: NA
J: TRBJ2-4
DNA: TGTGCCAGCAGTTTAAACATAGCCAAAAACATTCAGTACTTC
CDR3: CASSLNIAKNIQYF

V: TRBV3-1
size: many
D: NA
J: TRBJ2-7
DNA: TGTGCCAGCAGCCCGAACAGGATCTACGAGCAGTACTTC
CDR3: CASSPNRIYEQYF

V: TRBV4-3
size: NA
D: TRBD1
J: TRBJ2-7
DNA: TGCGCCAGCAGCCAAGCCCAGGGGGCTACCTACGAGCAGTACTTC
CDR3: CASSQAQGATYEQYF

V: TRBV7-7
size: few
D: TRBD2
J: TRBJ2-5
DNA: TGTGCTAGCAGCTTAAGGACTAGCGGGGGGGCCTTGGAGACCCAGTACTTC
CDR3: CASSLRTSGGALETQYF

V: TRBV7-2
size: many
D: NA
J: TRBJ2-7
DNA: TGTGCCAGCAGCTTAAGGGTTTCCTACGAGCAGTACTTC
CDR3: CASSLRVSYEQYF

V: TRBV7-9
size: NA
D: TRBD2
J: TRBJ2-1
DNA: TGTGCCAGCAGGCCTAGCGGTATTACCTCCTACAATGAGCAGTTCTTC
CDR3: CASRPSGITSYNEQFF